Included here is one T cell receptor beta chain sequence, with context. This entry is derived from a study of blood T cell repertoires in COVID-19. Only in-frame clones appear in the TCRdb table, and some are missing; sequencing was by immunoSEQ multiplex PCR. The profile shows 210,000 or so clones, around four fifths of them singletons. With 8 bases clipped from V and 2 bases from J, the junction kept 5 bases outside the gene matches. The CDR3 length is 13 residues. CDR1 MNHEY and CDR2 SVGAGI come from the germline V gene. This rearrangement joins TRBV6-5 to TRBJ2-7; 8 positions match TRBD1. Material for sequencing was peripheral blood. This sequence originates from a human donor in a cohort sampled during active COVID-19. CDR3 in amino acids: CASARTGPYEQYF. In DNA, the CDR3 is TGTGCCAGCGCAAGGACAGGGCCCTACGAGCAGTACTTC.